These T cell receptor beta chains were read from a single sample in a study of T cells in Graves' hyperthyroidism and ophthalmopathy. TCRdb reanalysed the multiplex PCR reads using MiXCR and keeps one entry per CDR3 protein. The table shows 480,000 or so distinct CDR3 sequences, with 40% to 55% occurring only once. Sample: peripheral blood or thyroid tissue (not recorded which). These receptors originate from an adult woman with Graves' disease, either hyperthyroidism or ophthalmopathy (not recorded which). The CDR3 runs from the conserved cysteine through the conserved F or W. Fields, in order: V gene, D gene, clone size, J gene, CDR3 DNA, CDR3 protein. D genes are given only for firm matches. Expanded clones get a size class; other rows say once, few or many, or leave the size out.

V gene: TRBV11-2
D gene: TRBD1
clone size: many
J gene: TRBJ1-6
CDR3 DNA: TGTGCCAGCAGCCCAATGGACAGGGATAATTCACCCCTCCACTTT
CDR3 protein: CASSPMDRDNSPLHF

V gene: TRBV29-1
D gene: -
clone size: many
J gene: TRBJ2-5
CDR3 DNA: TGCAGCGGACAGCGACAGGGAGGAGAGACCCAGTACTTC
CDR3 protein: CSGQRQGGETQYF

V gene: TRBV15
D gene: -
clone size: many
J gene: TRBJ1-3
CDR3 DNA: TGTGCCACCAGCAGAGTAGGACTTACAAACACCATATATTTT
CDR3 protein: CATSRVGLTNTIYF

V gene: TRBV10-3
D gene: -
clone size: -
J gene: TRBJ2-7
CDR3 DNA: TGTGCCACGTCCCAGGGAGCCTACGAGCAGTACTTC
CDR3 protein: CATSQGAYEQYF

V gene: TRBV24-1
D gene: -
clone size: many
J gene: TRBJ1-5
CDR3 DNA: TGTGCCACCAGTGACCCCTCAGGGCAGCAGCCCCAGCATTTT
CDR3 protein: CATSDPSGQQPQHF

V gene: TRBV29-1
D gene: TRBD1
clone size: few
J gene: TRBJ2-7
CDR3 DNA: TGCAGCGTCAAACCCAGGGGGTACGAGCAGTACTTC
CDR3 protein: CSVKPRGYEQYF

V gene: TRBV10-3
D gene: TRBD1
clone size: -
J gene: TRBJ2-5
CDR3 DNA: TGTGCCATCAAGCCGGACAGGGGGGGGGAGACCCAGTACTTC
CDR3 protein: CAIKPDRGGETQYF

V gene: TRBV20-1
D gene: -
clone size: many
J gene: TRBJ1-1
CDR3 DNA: TGCAGTGCTAGGCCTCTCGGGGACACTGAAGCTTTCTTT
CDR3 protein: CSARPLGDTEAFF

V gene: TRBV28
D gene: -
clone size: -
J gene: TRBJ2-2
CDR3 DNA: TGTGCCAGCAGTTTATTTGGATCGGAGCTGTTTTTT
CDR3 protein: CASSLFGSELFF

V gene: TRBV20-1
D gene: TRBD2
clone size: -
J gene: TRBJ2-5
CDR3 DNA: TGCAGTGGGGTTGGCGGGAGGGCCCGTTTCCAAGAGACCCAGTACTTC
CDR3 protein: CSGVGGRARFQETQYF

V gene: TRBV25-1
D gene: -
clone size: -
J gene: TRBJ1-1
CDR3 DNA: TGTGCCTGGAGTGTAAGCAAGGAAGCTTTCTTT
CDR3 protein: CAWSVSKEAFF

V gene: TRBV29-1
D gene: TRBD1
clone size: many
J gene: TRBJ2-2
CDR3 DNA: TGCAGCGTCGGAGCTGACAGGGTTAACACCGGGGAGCTGTTTTTT
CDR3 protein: CSVGADRVNTGELFF

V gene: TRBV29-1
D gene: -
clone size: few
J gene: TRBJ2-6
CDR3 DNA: TGCAGCGTTGAAGATTGGTCTGGGGCCAACGTCCTGACTTTC
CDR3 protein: CSVEDWSGANVLTF

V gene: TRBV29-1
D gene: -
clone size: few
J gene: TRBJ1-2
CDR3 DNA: TGCAGCGTCCCGCACAGGTCTGATGGCTACACCTTC
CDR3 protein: CSVPHRSDGYTF

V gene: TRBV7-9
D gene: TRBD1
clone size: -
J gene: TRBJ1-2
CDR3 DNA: TGTGCCAGCAGCCCGGAGGGGGCACGGCATGGCTACACCTTC
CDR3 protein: CASSPEGARHGYTF

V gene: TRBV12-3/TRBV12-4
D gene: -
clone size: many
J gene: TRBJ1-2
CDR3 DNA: TGTGCCAGCAGCATGGTGACTGGAGGTATCTCTGGCTACACCTTC
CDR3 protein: CASSMVTGGISGYTF

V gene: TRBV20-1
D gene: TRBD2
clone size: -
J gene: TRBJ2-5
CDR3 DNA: TGCAGTGCTAGAGATCGGCTAGCGGGCCTTGAGTTCTTC
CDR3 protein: CSARDRLAGLEFF

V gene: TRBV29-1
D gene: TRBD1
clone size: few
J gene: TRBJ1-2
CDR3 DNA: TGCAGCGTCCGTAGGCAGGGGGGATTGGGCTACACCTTC
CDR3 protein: CSVRRQGGLGYTF

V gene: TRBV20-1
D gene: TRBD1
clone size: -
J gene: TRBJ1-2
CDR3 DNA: TGCAGTGCAACTCGACAGGGGGGATATTACACCTTC
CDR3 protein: CSATRQGGYYTF

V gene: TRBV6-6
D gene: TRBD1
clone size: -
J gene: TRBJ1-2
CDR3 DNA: TGTGCCAGCAGGCTTGGACAGGGCCTTTATGGCTACACCTTC
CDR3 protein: CASRLGQGLYGYTF

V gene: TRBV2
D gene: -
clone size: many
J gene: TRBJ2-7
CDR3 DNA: TGTGCCAGCATGCCCGCCTACAGTCGTCACTACGAGCAGTACTTC
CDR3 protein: CASMPAYSRHYEQYF

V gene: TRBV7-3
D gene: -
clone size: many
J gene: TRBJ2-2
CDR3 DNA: TGTGCCAGCAGCGGGGGGTCGGCCGGGGAGCTGTTTTTT
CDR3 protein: CASSGGSAGELFF

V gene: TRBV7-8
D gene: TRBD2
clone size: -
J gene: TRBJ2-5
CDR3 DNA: TGTGCCAACAGCTTAGCGGGTCGTCAAGAGACCCAGTACTTC
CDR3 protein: CANSLAGRQETQYF

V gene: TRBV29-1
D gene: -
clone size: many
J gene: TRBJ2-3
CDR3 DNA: TGCAGCGTGCCGACCGGGGATACGCAGTATTTT
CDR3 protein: CSVPTGDTQYF

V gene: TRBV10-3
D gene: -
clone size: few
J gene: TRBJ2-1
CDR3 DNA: TGTGCCTCCGGGCCTAAAAACAATGAGCAGTTCTTC
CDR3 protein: CASGPKNNEQFF

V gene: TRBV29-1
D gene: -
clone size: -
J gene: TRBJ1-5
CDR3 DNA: TGCAGCGTTGCCGTTGGGGGTCCGGGTCAGCCCCAGCATTTT
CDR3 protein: CSVAVGGPGQPQHF

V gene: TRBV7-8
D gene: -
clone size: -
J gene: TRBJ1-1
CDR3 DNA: TGTGCCAGCAGCTTAGATATGAGGAGTACCCTGAACACTGAAACTTTCTTT
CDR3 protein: CASSLDMRSTLNTETFF

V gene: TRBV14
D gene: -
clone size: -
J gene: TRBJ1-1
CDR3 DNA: TGTGCCAGCAGCCAAGAACAGTCGAACACTGAAGCTTTCTTT
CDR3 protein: CASSQEQSNTEAFF

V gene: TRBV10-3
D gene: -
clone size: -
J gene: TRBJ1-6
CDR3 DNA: TGTGCCAGCAGTGAAACCAACACGGGGGCAGGGTATTCACCCCTCCACTTT
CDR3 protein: CASSETNTGAGYSPLHF

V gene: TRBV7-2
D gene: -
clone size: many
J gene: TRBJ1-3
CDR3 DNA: TGTGCCAGCAGCTTCCTTGGAAACACCATATATTTT
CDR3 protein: CASSFLGNTIYF

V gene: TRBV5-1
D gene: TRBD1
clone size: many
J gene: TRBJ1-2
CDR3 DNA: TGCGCCAGCAGCCCAGAAAGGGGGCGCAGTCATGGCTACACCTTC
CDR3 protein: CASSPERGRSHGYTF

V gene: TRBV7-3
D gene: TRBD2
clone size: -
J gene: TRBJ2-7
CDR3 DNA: TGCGCCAGCAGCCAGGGACTAGCGGTATCCTCCTACGAGCAGTACTTC
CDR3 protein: CASSQGLAVSSYEQYF

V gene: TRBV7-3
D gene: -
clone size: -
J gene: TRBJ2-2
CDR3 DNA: TGTGCCAGCAGCTGGGGTGGCGGCAACACCGGGGAGCTGTTTTTT
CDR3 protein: CASSWGGGNTGELFF

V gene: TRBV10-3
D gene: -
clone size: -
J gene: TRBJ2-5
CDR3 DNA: TGTGCCATTAACAGCGACCAAGAGACCCAGTACTTC
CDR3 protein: CAINSDQETQYF

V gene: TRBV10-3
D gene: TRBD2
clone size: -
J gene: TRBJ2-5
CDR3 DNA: TGTGCCATCAGTGAGGTAGCGGGGGAAGAGGCCCAGTACTTC
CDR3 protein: CAISEVAGEEAQYF

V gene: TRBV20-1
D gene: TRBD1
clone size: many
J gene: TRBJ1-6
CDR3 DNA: TGCAGTGCTAGCCGGCGGGGGTCAGGGGGAATGGCCCTCCACTTT
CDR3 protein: CSASRRGSGGMALHF

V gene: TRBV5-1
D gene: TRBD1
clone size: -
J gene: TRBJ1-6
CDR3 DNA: TGCGCCAGCAGCTCAACCGACAGGGGGCAGAATTCACCCCTCCACTTT
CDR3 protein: CASSSTDRGQNSPLHF

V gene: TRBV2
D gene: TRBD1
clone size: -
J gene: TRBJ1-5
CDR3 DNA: TGTGCCAGCGTGGACAGGGTGAACCAGCCCCAGCATTTT
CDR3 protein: CASVDRVNQPQHF

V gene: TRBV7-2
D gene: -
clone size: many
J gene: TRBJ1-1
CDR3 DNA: TGTGCCAGCAGCTTAGCGGGAGGCCCGGCTGAAGCTTTCTTT
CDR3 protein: CASSLAGGPAEAFF

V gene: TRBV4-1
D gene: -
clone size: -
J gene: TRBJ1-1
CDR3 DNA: TGCGCCAGCAGCCAAGTCCGCAGGTCGTCGGGGAACACTGAAGCTTTCTTT
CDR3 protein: CASSQVRRSSGNTEAFF

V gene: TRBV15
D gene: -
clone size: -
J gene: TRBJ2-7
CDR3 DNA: TGTGCCACCAGCAGAGATGGTTGGGCCCACGAGCAGTACTTC
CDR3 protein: CATSRDGWAHEQYF

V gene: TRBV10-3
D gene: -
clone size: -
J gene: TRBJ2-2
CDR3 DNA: TGTGCCATCAGGACCACAGGTCCGGGCACCGGGGAGCTGTTTTTT
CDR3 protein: CAIRTTGPGTGELFF

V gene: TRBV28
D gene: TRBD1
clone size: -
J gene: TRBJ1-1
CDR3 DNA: TGTGCCAGCGGGACAGGGGGCAAATTGAACACTGAAGCTTTCTTT
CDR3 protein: CASGTGGKLNTEAFF

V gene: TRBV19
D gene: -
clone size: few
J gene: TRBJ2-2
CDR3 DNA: TGTGCCAGTACCGGGGGCCCGCGGGTAGCCTTTCCCACCGGGGAGCTGTTTTTT
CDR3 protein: CASTGGPRVAFPTGELFF

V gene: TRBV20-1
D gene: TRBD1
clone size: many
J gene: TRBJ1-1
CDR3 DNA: TGCAGTGCTTGGGACGGACAGGGCACTGAAGCTTTCTTT
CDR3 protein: CSAWDGQGTEAFF

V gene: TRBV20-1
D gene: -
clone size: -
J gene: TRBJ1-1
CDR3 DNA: TGCAGTGCAATCCGGGACACCGAAGCGGAGGCTTTCTTT
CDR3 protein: CSAIRDTEAEAFF

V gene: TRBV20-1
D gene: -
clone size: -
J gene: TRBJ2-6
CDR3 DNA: TGCAGTGCTTATACCCCCTTCTCTGGGGCCAACGTCCTGACTTTC
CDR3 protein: CSAYTPFSGANVLTF

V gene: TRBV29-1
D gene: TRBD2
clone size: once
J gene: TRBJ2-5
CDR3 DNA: TGCAGCGCGATCTCCGGGACTAGCGGGGGGGCGCAAGAGACCCAGTACTTC
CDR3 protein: CSAISGTSGGAQETQYF

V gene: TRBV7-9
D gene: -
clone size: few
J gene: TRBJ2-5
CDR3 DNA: TGTGCCAGCAGCCCCCTAGCGACGGGGACCCAGTACTTC
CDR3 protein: CASSPLATGTQYF

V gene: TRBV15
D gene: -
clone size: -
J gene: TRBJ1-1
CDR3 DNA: TGTGCCACCAGCTTCGGCCTGAACACTGAAGCTTTCTTT
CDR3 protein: CATSFGLNTEAFF

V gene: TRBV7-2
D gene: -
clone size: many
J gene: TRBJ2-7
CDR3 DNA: TGTGCCAGCAGGAGAAGTCCGGGGGACTCCTACGAGCAGTACTTC
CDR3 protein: CASRRSPGDSYEQYF

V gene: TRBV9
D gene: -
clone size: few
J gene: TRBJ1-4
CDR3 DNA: TGTGCCAGCAGCGTAGGGCCGGCTCCGATAGGGGAAAAACTGTTTTTT
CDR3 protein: CASSVGPAPIGEKLFF

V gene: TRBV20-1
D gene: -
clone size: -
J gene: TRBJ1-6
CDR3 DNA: TGCGGTGCTCGAGGGGAGGGAAGCGTTAATTCACCCCTCCACTTT
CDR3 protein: CGARGEGSVNSPLHF